This T cell receptor (beta chain) emerged from a study of T cell responses to AZD1222 COVID-19 vaccine. Here immunoSEQ multiplex PCR was the method, and the copy in TCRdb shows in-frame clones only, minus some. The sample carries roughly 120,000 clones, less than 90% recorded once. For this clone: The antigen remains undetermined.

Study-wide results and limits: The repertoires were collected only after the peak T cell response. Across the whole spike, CD4 TCRs peaked at regions 160-218 and 743-854. White British ancestry dominated among donors, who included more females, and clonal diversity was possibly underestimated.

Trimming removed 1 base at V and 10 bases at J, with 14 bases between. The CDR3 is 15 amino acids. The germline gives CDR1 SEHNR, CDR2 FQNEAQ (reference sequence). Sample: peripheral blood, taken on day 0 of AZD1222 vaccination. This receptor was obtained from an adult in good health. The V and J genes are TRBV7-9 and TRBJ1-6; TRBD1 might be the D (5 bases). CDR3 DNA sequence: TGTGCCAGCAGCTTAGTGGGCCAGGGCAACTCACCCCTCCACTTT. This translates into CASSLVGQGNSPLHF. The variable domain in full, with the rest retrieved from reference TRBV7-9 and TRBJ1-6, is DTGVSQNPRHKITKRGQNVTFRCDPISEHNRLYWYRQTLGQGPEFLTYFQNEAQLEKSRLLSDRFSAERPKGSFSTLEIQRTEQGDSAMYLCASSLVGQGNSPLHFGNGTRLTVT.